This T cell receptor beta chain was captured by sequencing in a study of preoperative IRX-2 immunotherapy in early breast cancer. The germline CDR1 and CDR2 sequences are SGHTA and FQGTGA. V lost 6 bases and J lost 3, with 16 bases in between. The CDR3 extends over 15 amino acids. Treatment: preoperative locoregional IRX-2 cytokine immunotherapy. This phase Ib study tested locoregional IRX-2 cytokine immunotherapy given before surgery. Sequenced by immunoSEQ multiplex PCR; TCRdb stores in-frame clones only, minus some. The table records around 34,000 clones, 90% to 95% of them present only once. The chain carries TRBV7-3 and TRBJ2-3; no definite D call. The TCR sequence derives from a human donor with breast cancer. The biological material was taken from a patient treated with IRX-2 immunotherapy. This CDR3 is CASSFKGGPTDTQYF. CDR3 nucleotide sequence: TGTGCCAGCAGTTTTAAGGGCGGCCCAACAGATACGCAGTATTTT.